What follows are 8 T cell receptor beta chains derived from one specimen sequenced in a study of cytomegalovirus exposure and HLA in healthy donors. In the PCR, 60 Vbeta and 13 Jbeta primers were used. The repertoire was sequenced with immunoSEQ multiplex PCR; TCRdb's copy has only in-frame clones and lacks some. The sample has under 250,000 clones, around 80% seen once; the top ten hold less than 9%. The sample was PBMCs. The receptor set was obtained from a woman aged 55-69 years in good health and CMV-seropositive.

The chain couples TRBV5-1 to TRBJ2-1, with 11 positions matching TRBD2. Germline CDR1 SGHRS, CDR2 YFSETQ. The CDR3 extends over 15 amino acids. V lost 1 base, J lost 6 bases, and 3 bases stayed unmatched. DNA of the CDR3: TGCGCCAGCAGCTTGATTCTAGCGGGAGGCAATGAGCAGTTCTTC. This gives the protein CASSLILAGGNEQFF.

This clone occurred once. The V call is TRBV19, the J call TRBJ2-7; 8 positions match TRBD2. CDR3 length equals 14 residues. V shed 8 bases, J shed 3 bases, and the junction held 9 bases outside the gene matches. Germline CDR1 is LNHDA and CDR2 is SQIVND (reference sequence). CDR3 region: CASGYLGTSYEQYF. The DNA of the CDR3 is TGTGCCAGTGGCTACCTGGGGACTAGCTACGAGCAGTACTTC. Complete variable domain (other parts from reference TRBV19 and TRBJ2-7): DGGITQSPKYLFRKEGQNVTLSCEQNLNHDAMYWYRQDPGQGLRLIYYSQIVNDFQKGDIAEGYSVSREKKESFPLTVTSAQKNPTAFYLCASGYLGTSYEQYFGPGTRLTVT.

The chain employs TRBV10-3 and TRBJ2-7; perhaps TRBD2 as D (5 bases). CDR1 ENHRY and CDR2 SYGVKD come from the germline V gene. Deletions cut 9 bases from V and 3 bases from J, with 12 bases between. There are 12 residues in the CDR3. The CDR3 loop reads CAMGLEGYEQYF. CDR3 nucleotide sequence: TGTGCCATGGGCCTAGAGGGCTACGAGCAGTACTTC.

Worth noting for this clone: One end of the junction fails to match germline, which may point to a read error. The CDR3 loop is CSSSVGLYEQYF. The CDR3 DNA sequence: TGTTCCAGCAGCGTGGGACTTTACGAGCAGTACTTC. The rearrangement joins TRBV7-9 to TRBJ2-7, with D maybe TRBD2 (6 bases). In germline, CDR1 is SEHNR, CDR2 FQNEAQ (reference sequence). The CDR3 is 12 amino acids.

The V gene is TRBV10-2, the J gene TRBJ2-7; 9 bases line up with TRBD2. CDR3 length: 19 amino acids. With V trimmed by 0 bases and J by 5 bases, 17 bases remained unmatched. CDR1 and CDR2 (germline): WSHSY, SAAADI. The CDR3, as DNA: TGCGCCAGCAGTGAGTCCTTTTCTAGCGGGGTCTCCTTTGGGGACGAGCAGTACTTC. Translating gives CASSESFSSGVSFGDEQYF.

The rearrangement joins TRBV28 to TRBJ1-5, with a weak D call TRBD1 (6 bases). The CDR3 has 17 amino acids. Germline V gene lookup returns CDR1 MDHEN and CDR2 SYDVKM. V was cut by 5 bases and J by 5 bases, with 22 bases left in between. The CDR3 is CASSTEYLQGGYQPQHF. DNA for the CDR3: TGTGCCAGCAGTACAGAGTACCTACAGGGCGGTTATCAGCCCCAGCATTTT. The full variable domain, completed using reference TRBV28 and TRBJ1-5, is DVKVTQSSRYLVKRTGEKVFLECVQDMDHENMFWYRQDPGLGLRLIYFSYDVKMKEKGDIPEGYSVSREKKERFSLILESASTNQTSMYLCASSTEYLQGGYQPQHFGDGTRLSIL.

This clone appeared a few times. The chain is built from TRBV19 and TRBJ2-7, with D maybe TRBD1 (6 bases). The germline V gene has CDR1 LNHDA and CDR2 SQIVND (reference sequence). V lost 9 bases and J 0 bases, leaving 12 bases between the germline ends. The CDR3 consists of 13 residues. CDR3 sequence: CASRDKGSYEQYF. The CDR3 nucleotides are TGTGCCAGCCGGGACAAAGGCTCCTACGAGCAGTACTTC.

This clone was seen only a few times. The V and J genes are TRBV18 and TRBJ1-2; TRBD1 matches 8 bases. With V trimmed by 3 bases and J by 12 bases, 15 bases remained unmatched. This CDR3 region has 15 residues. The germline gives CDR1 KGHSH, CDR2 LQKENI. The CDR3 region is CASSPVGQVNYEDTF. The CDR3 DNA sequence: TGTGCCAGCTCACCCGTGGGACAGGTTAACTATGAGGACACCTTC.